This is a list of T cell receptor beta chains from one sample in a study of CD8+CD57+ T cells in acquired aplastic anemia. Via MiXCR, TCRdb re-called the reads, giving one row per CDR3 protein. Here the sample spans 150,000 to 180,000 distinct CDR3 sequences, roughly 54% being singletons. The sequencing input was sorted CD4+, CD8+, or CD8+CD57+ T cells (not recorded which) from PBMCs. The receptors were gathered from a human donor with aplastic anemia. The CDR3 runs from the conserved cysteine through the conserved F or W. Fields, in order: D gene, J gene, clone size, V gene, CDR3 length, CDR3 protein, CDR3 DNA. The D gene is left open where the match is weak. Size is stated for part of the rows, as once, few or many counts, or as a class when the clone is expanded.

NA	TRBJ2-2	once	TRBV19	16	CASKTGIRGDTGELFF	TGTGCCAGTAAAACAGGGATTAGGGGGGACACCGGGGAGCTGTTTTTT
NA	TRBJ1-2	few	TRBV10-3	15	CATIQAMSSNYGYTF	TGTGCCACGATACAGGCTATGAGCTCTAACTATGGCTACACCTTC
TRBD1	TRBJ2-7	NA	TRBV5-6	17	CASSLGGQGAFLYEQYF	TGTGCCAGCAGCTTGGGGGGACAGGGGGCCTTTTTATACGAGCAGTACTTC
NA	TRBJ2-1	NA	TRBV24-1	16	CATSDSVRGSYNEQFF	TGTGCCACCAGTGATTCGGTCCGGGGTTCCTACAATGAGCAGTTCTTC
NA	TRBJ2-6	NA	TRBV2	15	CASSSRGNGANVLTF	TGTGCCAGCAGCTCCAGGGGCAACGGGGCCAACGTCCTGACTTTC
NA	TRBJ2-7	NA	TRBV19	13	CASRGWSEGEQYF	TGTGCCAGTAGAGGGTGGTCTGAAGGCGAGCAGTACTTC
TRBD2	TRBJ2-3	many	TRBV6-5	13	CASSYRSGGGRYF	TGTGCCAGCAGTTATCGTAGCGGGGGGGGTCGTTATTTT
NA	TRBJ2-7	few	TRBV2	14	CASCRSAISYEQYF	TGTGCCAGCTGTCGGTCCGCGATCTCCTACGAGCAGTACTTC
NA	TRBJ1-5	NA	TRBV20-1	14	CSARETGLNQPQHF	TGCAGTGCTAGAGAGACAGGTCTCAATCAGCCCCAGCATTTT
NA	TRBJ2-5	many	TRBV20-1	15	CSAATKGPGGWSQYF	TGCAGTGCTGCCACCAAGGGACCCGGCGGATGGAGCCAGTACTTC